The rows below give T cell receptor beta chains drawn from one sample of a study of T cells in tuberculosis. Clones were read by immunoSEQ multiplex PCR, and TCRdb kept only the in-frame ones, dropping some. The repertoire holds about 36,000 clones, with over 90% as singletons. Sequencing input: PBMCs. These TCRs come from a donor between 10 and 35 years old with latent tuberculosis or without tuberculosis infection. The CDR3 runs from the conserved cysteine through the conserved F or W. A D gene is named only where the DNA matches it firmly. Rows give clone size only sometimes, using once, few, many, or a class for an expanded clone.

.,17,TRBD2,TRBJ2-3,TRBV4-3,TGCGCCAGCAGCCAAGGAATAGCGGGGGGCCTCACAGATACGCAGTATTTT,CASSQGIAGGLTDTQYF
.,17,.,TRBJ2-2,TRBV4-1,TGCGCCAGCAGCCAAGCTGTACGGGGGGCGCACACCGGGGAGCTGTTTTTT,CASSQAVRGAHTGELFF
.,13,.,TRBJ2-7,TRBV27,TGTGCCAGCAGTTCCCCAGACTCCTACGAGCAGTACTTC,CASSSPDSYEQYF
.,14,TRBD2,TRBJ2-3,TRBV5-1,TGCGCCAGCAGCTCCGGACTAGCAGCAGATACGCAGTATTTT,CASSSGLAADTQYF
.,14,TRBD1,TRBJ2-1,TRBV7-6,TGTGCCAGCAGCAAAGGGACAGATTACAATGAGCAGTTCTTC,CASSKGTDYNEQFF
.,14,.,TRBJ2-3,TRBV27,TGTGCCAGCAGTTCAAGTCAGGGGGGAAATACGCAGTATTTT,CASSSSQGGNTQYF
once,18,.,TRBJ2-3,TRBV4-1,TGCGCCAGCAGCCAAGAAGAGTCAGGGCCCTCTGGAATGGATACGCAGTATTTT,CASSQEESGPSGMDTQYF
.,10,.,TRBJ2-3,TRBV20-1,TGCAGTGCTAGCCCGGATACGCAGTATTTT,CSASPDTQYF
.,15,TRBD2,TRBJ2-3,TRBV4-2,TGTGCCAGCAGCCTTTTGCGGGGGGAGTCAGATACGCAGTATTTT,CASSLLRGESDTQYF
few,14,.,TRBJ2-7,TRBV7-5,TGTGTCAGAAGGAATGGACAGGGGGGCGACGAGCAGTACTTC,CVRRNGQGGDEQYF
.,13,.,TRBJ1-5,TRBV5-1,TGCGCCAGCAGACCAACAGACAATCAGCCCCAGCATTTT,CASRPTDNQPQHF
.,14,TRBD1,TRBJ2-1,TRBV5-1,TGCGCCAGCAGCGCCGGGACAGGATACAATGAGCAGTTCTTC,CASSAGTGYNEQFF
.,16,.,TRBJ2-3,TRBV9,TGTGCCAGCAGCGTAGCAAAGTTAACTAGCACAGATACGCAGTATTTT,CASSVAKLTSTDTQYF
.,14,.,TRBJ1-4,TRBV29-1,TGCAGCGTCTGTCCTGGGTCGGGGGGGGAAAAACTGTTTTTT,CSVCPGSGGEKLFF
once,11,.,TRBJ2-3,TRBV27,TGTGCCAGCAGTTCCTTGGATACGCAGTATTTT,CASSSLDTQYF
.,15,.,TRBJ1-1,TRBV5-4,TGTGCCAGCAGCTTGCAAACAGGAGTCGGGACTGAAGCTTTCTTT,CASSLQTGVGTEAFF
.,15,.,TRBJ2-7,TRBV4-1,TGCGCCAGCAGCCAACCTAGCTTACGGGACTACGAGCAGTACTTC,CASSQPSLRDYEQYF
.,14,TRBD1,TRBJ1-1,TRBV19,TGTGCCAGTAGTATCCGGGACAGCGACACTGAAGCTTTCTTT,CASSIRDSDTEAFF
.,13,.,TRBJ1-2,TRBV27,TGTGCCAGCAGTCCGCAGGGAAACTATGGCTACACCTTC,CASSPQGNYGYTF
.,14,.,TRBJ1-4,TRBV5-6,TGTGCCAGCAGCCTACAGGGTATGAGAGAAAAACTGTTTTTT,CASSLQGMREKLFF
.,16,TRBD1,TRBJ2-7,TRBV19,TGTGCCAGTAGTCCACATCCGACAGGGGGCCCCTACGAGCAGTACTTC,CASSPHPTGGPYEQYF
.,13,.,TRBJ1-2,TRBV29-1,TGCAGCGTTATGATGGAGAGTAACTATGGCTACACCTTC,CSVMMESNYGYTF
.,12,.,TRBJ2-2,TRBV5-4,TGTGCCAGCAGCCTAATCACCGGGGAGCTGTTTTTT,CASSLITGELFF
.,14,.,TRBJ1-1,TRBV10-3,TGTGCCATTTCCCAGGGGAGGGAAAACACTGAAGCTTTCTTT,CAISQGRENTEAFF
.,14,.,TRBJ2-2,TRBV19,TGTGCCAGTAGCGGGAAGGTGAACACCGGGGAGCTGTTTTTT,CASSGKVNTGELFF
.,14,TRBD1,TRBJ1-4,TRBV30,TGTGCCGTCCAGGGGGGACCGACTAATGAAAAACTGTTTTTT,CAVQGGPTNEKLFF
.,15,.,TRBJ1-6,TRBV19,TGTGCCAGTAGTACTGACAGTAACTATAATTCACCCCTCCACTTT,CASSTDSNYNSPLHF
.,19,TRBD1,TRBJ1-3,TRBV2,TGTGCCAGCAGTGAAACTGACAGGGAAGTTTTATCGGGAGGAAACACCATATATTTT,CASSETDREVLSGGNTIYF
.,15,.,TRBJ1-2,TRBV5-8,TGTGCCAGCAGCTCCGACAGCCGGGCCCACTATGGCTACACCTTC,CASSSDSRAHYGYTF
.,11,.,TRBJ1-2,TRBV29-1,TGCAGCGTTGGGGGCGACTATGGCTACACCTTC,CSVGGDYGYTF
.,14,.,TRBJ1-3,TRBV7-9,TGTGCCAGCAGCTCCTCGGGACACTTAAACACCATATATTTT,CASSSSGHLNTIYF
.,11,.,TRBJ1-2,TRBV19,TGTGCCAGTCAGGGAGGACGCGGCTACACCTTC,CASQGGRGYTF
.,21,TRBD1,TRBJ1-5,TRBV4-3,TGCGCCAGCAGCCAAGATGGGGTGGTTGACAGGGGTGGCGTCTGCAATCAGCCCCAGCATTTT,CASSQDGVVDRGGVCNQPQHF
.,16,.,TRBJ1-4,TRBV5-1,TGCGCCAGCAGCTTCGGCAGGGGTAGAGCTAATGAAAAACTGTTTTTT,CASSFGRGRANEKLFF
.,16,.,TRBJ1-2,TRBV6-5,TGTGCCAGCAGTTACTCGAAAGATCTGCTAATCTATGGCTACACCTTC,CASSYSKDLLIYGYTF
.,17,TRBD1,TRBJ2-7,TRBV27,TGTGCCAGCAGTTCCAACGTCTTGGGACAGGACCTCAACGAGCAGTACTTC,CASSSNVLGQDLNEQYF
once,13,.,TRBJ2-7,TRBV5-1,TGCGCCAGCAGCTCCCGATCAGAATACGAGCAGTACTTC,CASSSRSEYEQYF
.,17,.,TRBJ1-1,TRBV27,TGTGCCAGCAGTTTATCTTCGACAGACAACATGAACACTGAAGCTTTCTTT,CASSLSSTDNMNTEAFF
.,14,.,TRBJ1-2,TRBV9,TGTGCCAGCAGCGTAGGAACAGCTAACTATGGCTACACCTTC,CASSVGTANYGYTF